The T cell receptor (beta chain) described here comes from a study of OX40 agonist ivuxolimab in advanced cancers. Comments on this clone: Its antigen is currently unknown.

Sequenced by immunoSEQ multiplex PCR; TCRdb stores in-frame clones only, minus some. The table includes some 46,000 clones, roughly 87% detected once. Study results and caveats: Among some nonresponders, normalized T-cell clonal expansion was also low.

Germline loops: CDR1 GTSNPN, CDR2 SVGIG (reference sequence). The CDR3 covers 14 residues. Trimming cost V 0 bases and J 5 bases, with 14 bases left between them. Sequenced material: CD4+ or CD8+ T cells sorted from blood, taken in a trial of the OX40 agonist ivuxolimab. The receptor comes from an adult with an advanced solid tumor such as melanoma, head and neck, liver or kidney cancer. The V gene is TRBV30, the J gene TRBJ2-7, with D possibly TRBD1 on 5 matching bases. The CDR3 sequence: CAWSVANGANEQYF. CDR3 coding DNA: TGTGCCTGGAGTGTAGCCAATGGGGCCAACGAGCAGTACTTC.